These 15 T cell receptor beta chains were sequenced from one sample in a study of T-cell memory formation after mild COVID-19. Using its own MiXCR run on the 5' RACE reads, TCRdb lists one record per CDR3 protein. In the table there are about 470,000 distinct CDR3 sequences, roughly 18% of which are singletons. The material sequenced was PBMCs or a T cell subset sorted from them (not recorded which). The receptors were gathered from an adult woman who had mild COVID-19 (a few samples of this study predate the infection). Cell type and time point are not known.

This clonotype appeared a few times. The J gene is TRBJ1-1, the V gene TRBV6-5; tentatively, D is TRBD1 (6 bases). V dropped 0 bases and J dropped 5 bases, with 19 bases sitting between them. CDR1 is MNHEY and CDR2 is SVGAGI in the germline V gene. The CDR3 contains 17 residues. In DNA, the CDR3 is TGTGCCAGCAGTTACTCGGCGGCAGGGGCGGCGGGGACTGAAGCTTTCTTT. This translates into CASSYSAAGAAGTEAFF.

The rearrangement links TRBV7-2 to TRBJ2-3; 10 nucleotides agree with TRBD2. Trimming cost V 5 bases and J 2 bases; bases outside gene matches: 4. The germline V gene encodes CDR1 SGHTA and CDR2 FQGNSA. The CDR3 length is 15 residues. CDR3 in amino acids: CASSITSGVTDTQYF. CDR3 coding DNA: TGTGCCAGCAGCATAACTAGCGGGGTCACAGATACGCAGTATTTT.

With regard to this clonotype: As the CDR3 is not closed by the conserved phenylalanine or tryptophan, this likely results from a read error. The CDR3 DNA sequence: TGTGCCAGCAGCTTAGACTTCGGGGGTGGGAAAGCTTTCTCT. Its translation is CASSLDFGGGKAFS. The V gene is TRBV7-2, the J gene TRBJ1-1; D is possibly TRBD1 (5 bases). V lost 1 base, J lost 9 bases, and 15 bases lay in between. Germline CDR1 and CDR2: SGHTA and FQGNSA. The CDR3 contains 14 residues.

The V and J genes are TRBV11-2 and TRBJ1-1; 7 positions match TRBD1. Per the germline V gene, CDR1 is SGHAT and CDR2 is FQNNGV. V lost 5 bases to trimming and J lost 10 bases; unmatched junction nucleotides: 13. The CDR3 extends over 14 amino acids. CDR3 residues: CASSNKAEGARAFF. The CDR3 coding sequence is TGTGCCAGCAGCAACAAGGCGGAGGGGGCGAGAGCTTTCTTT.

V gene TRBV6-5 combines with J gene TRBJ1-1; tentative D call: TRBD1 (6 bases). Germline values: CDR1 MNHEY, CDR2 SVGAGI. The CDR3 covers 15 residues. The V end lost 2 bases, the J end lost 4 bases, and 14 bases lay between the germline ends. This CDR3 is CASSYGLQGSTEAFF. DNA for the CDR3: TGTGCCAGCAGTTACGGGCTACAGGGTAGCACTGAAGCTTTCTTT.

The chain carries TRBV19 and TRBJ2-3, with TRBD1 matching 8 bases. Germline CDR1 LNHDA, CDR2 SQIVND (reference sequence). The CDR3 consists of 16 residues. V shed 4 bases, J shed 2 bases, and the junction held 8 bases outside the gene matches. CDR3: CASSNWNRGITDTQYF. The DNA for the CDR3 is TGTGCCAGTAGTAACTGGAACAGGGGGATCACAGATACGCAGTATTTT.

In this sample, this clonotype turned up a few times. As DNA, the CDR3 is TGTGCCACCAAAGGTGACTACCAAGAGACCCAGTACTTC. Amino acids: CATKGDYQETQYF. The rearrangement joins TRBV10-3 to TRBJ2-5; D gene unclear. The germline CDR1 and CDR2 sequences are ENHRY and SYGVKD. The CDR3 runs to 13 residues. V lost 10 bases to trimming and J lost 0 bases, with 12 bases between them.

There are a few counts of this clonotype. The V gene is TRBV7-2, the J gene TRBJ1-5; D remains unclear. CDR3 size: 14 residues. Trimming shortened V by 3 bases and J by 3 bases, and 9 bases separated the two germline ends. CDR1 SGHTA and CDR2 FQGNSA come from the germline V gene. Here the CDR3 DNA reads TGTGCCAGCAGCTTTTCGGGGTACAATCAGCCCCAGCATTTT. Its protein is CASSFSGYNQPQHF.

This clonotype was counted a few times. The chain links TRBV7-8 to TRBJ2-3; 9 positions agree with TRBD2. The CDR3 covers 16 residues. The V gene end was trimmed by 1 base and the J gene end by 2 bases; junction bases not matched to a gene: 4. Germline V gene lookup returns CDR1 SGHVS and CDR2 FQNEAQ. The CDR3 protein is CASSLGPSGVTDTQYF. The CDR3 DNA reads TGTGCCAGCAGCTTAGGGCCTAGCGGGGTCACAGATACGCAGTATTTT.

The V and J genes are TRBV6-1 and TRBJ2-2; D is unclear. Trimming cost V 5 bases and J 6 bases, with 7 bases left between them. Germline CDR1 reads MNHNS; CDR2 reads SASEGT. The CDR3 spans 12 residues. The CDR3 DNA sequence: TGTGCCAGCAGTCGGACGTCCGGGGAGCTGTTTTTT. This gives the protein CASSRTSGELFF.

The V and J genes are TRBV7-8 and TRBJ2-1; D may match TRBD1 or TRBD2 (6 bases each). CDR1 and CDR2 (germline): SGHVS, FQNEAQ. CDR3 length: 16 amino acids. Trimming shortened V by 5 bases and J by 5 bases, and 19 bases separated the two germline ends. For the CDR3, the DNA is TGTGCCAGCAGCCCCCGTTCCGGGGGCGCAAACAATGAGCAGTTCTTC. Translating it yields CASSPRSGGANNEQFF.

V usage is TRBV6-4 and J usage is TRBJ2-1; D is perhaps TRBD2 (5 bases). The CDR3 runs to 15 residues. Trimming removed 4 bases at V and 5 bases at J, with 15 bases between. CDR1 and CDR2 from the germline V gene are MRHNA and SNTAGT. Here the CDR3 reads CASSVDYTPNNEQFF. CDR3 coding DNA: TGTGCCAGCAGTGTAGACTACACCCCGAACAATGAGCAGTTCTTC.

This clonotype was seen a few times. The chain combines TRBV7-8 with TRBJ1-1; TRBD1 matches at 7 bases. The CDR3 length is 15 residues. Germline trimming cut 1 base from V and 3 bases from J; bases unmatched to any gene: 5. The germline V gene encodes CDR1 SGHVS and CDR2 FQNEAQ. CDR3 in amino acids: CASSLDRGAYTEAFF. The CDR3 nucleotides are TGTGCCAGCAGCTTAGACAGGGGCGCGTACACTGAAGCTTTCTTT.

This clonotype was seen many times. This chain links TRBV3-1 with TRBJ2-1; D not certain. V was cut by 4 bases and J by 7 bases, with 5 bases left in between. CDR3 length: 11 residues. Germline V CDR1 and CDR2: LGHDT, YNNKEL (reference sequence). CDR3 residues: CASSRMNEQFF. The CDR3 nucleotides are TGTGCCAGCAGCCGCATGAATGAGCAGTTCTTC.

This sequence joins TRBV2 and TRBJ2-7; TRBD1 agrees at 10 bases. V lost 7 bases, J lost 2 bases, and 2 bases stayed unmatched. CDR1 SNHLY and CDR2 FYNNEI come from the germline V gene. This CDR3 region has 13 residues. DNA of the CDR3: TGTGCCAGCATGGGGACAGGGGCCTACGAGCAGTACTTC. Translating gives CASMGTGAYEQYF.